Given below is one T cell receptor beta chain in context. Its target is unknown. The data belong to a study of T cell responses to AZD1222 COVID-19 vaccine. The overall study: Second-dose schedules of about 4 or about 12 weeks were combined.

CDR1 and CDR2 (germline): LNHDA, SQIVND (reference sequence). The CDR3 consists of 13 residues. The germline V and J ends were trimmed by 2 bases and 7 bases, with 11 bases remaining between them. Assay used: immunoSEQ multiplex PCR; TCRdb lists only in-frame clones, some missing. Here the sample spans about 110,000 clones, approximately 91% being singletons. Whole-study findings and limits: It was only six AZD1222 recipients who were seropositive at baseline. Mapped onto spike, vaccine-associated CD4 TCRs spanned it and were dominant at 160-218 and 743-854. No day 14 peak samples; only post-peak repertoires were characterized.

The genes are TRBV19 and TRBJ1-2, with unresolved D. The TCR comes from an adult in good health. This sample comprised peripheral blood, obtained on day 0 of AZD1222 vaccination. CDR3 coding DNA: TGTGCCAGTAGTATATCGGGGTCCCTTGGCTACACCTTC. This encodes CASSISGSLGYTF.